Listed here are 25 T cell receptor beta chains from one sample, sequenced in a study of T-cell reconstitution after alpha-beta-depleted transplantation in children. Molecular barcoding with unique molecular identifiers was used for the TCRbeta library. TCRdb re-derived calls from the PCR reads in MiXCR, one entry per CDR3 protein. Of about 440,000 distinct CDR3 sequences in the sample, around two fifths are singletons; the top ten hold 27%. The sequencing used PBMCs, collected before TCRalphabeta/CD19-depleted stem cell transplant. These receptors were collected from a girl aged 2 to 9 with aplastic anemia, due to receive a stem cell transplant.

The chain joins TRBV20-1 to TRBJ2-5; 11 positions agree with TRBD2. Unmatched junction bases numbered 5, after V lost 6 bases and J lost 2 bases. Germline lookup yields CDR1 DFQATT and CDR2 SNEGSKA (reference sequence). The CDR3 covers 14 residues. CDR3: CSARLAGKQETQYF. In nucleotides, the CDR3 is TGCAGTGCAAGACTAGCGGGGAAACAAGAGACCCAGTACTTC.

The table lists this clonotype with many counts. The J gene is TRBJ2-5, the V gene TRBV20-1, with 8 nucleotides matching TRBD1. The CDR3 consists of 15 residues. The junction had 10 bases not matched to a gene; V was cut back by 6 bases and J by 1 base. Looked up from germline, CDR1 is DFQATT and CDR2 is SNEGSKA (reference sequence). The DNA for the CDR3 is TGCAGTGCAAAGGGACAGGTCCCGTTCCAAGAGACCCAGTACTTC. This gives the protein CSAKGQVPFQETQYF.

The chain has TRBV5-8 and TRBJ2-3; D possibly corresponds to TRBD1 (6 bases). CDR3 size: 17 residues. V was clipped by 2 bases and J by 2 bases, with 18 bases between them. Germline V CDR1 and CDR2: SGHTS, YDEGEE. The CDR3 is CASSLFSGTLVTDTQYF. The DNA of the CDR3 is TGTGCCAGCAGCTTATTTTCCGGGACACTAGTCACAGATACGCAGTATTTT.

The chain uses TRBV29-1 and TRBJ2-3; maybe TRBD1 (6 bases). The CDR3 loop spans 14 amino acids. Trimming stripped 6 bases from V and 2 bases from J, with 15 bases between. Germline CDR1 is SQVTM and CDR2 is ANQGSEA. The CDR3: CSVTGRGYTDTQYF. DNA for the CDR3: TGCAGCGTGACAGGTCGGGGATACACAGATACGCAGTATTTT.

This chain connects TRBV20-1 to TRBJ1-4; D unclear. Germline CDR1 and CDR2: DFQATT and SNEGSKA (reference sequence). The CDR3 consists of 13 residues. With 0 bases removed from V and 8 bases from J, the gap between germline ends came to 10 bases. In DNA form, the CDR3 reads TGCAGTGCTAGAGAGCCCCCCAGGGAAAAACTGTTTTTT. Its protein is CSAREPPREKLFF.

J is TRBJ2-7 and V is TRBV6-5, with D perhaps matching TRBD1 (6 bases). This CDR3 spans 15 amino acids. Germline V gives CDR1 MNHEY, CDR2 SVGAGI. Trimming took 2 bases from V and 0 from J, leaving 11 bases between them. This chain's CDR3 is CASSYHGQSSYEQYF. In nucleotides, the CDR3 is TGTGCCAGCAGTTACCACGGACAGTCCTCCTACGAGCAGTACTTC.

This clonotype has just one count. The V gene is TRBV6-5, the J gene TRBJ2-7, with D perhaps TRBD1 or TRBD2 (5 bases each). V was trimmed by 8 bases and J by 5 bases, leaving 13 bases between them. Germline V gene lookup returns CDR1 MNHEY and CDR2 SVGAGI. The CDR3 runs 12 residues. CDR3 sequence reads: CASGPRGNEQYF. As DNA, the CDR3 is TGTGCCAGCGGGCCGAGGGGTAACGAGCAGTACTTC.

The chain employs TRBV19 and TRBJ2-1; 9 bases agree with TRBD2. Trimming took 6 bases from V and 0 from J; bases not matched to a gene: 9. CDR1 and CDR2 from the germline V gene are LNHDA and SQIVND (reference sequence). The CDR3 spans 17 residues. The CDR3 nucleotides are TGTGCCAGTAGGGCTAGCGGGGCAACGAGCTCCTACAATGAGCAGTTCTTC. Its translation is CASRASGATSSYNEQFF.

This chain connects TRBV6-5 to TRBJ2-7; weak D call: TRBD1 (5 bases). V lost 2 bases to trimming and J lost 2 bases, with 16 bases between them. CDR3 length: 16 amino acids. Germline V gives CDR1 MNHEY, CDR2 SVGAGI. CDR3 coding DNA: TGTGCCAGCAGTTACCATAATTCAGGGCACACCTACGAGCAGTACTTC. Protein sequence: CASSYHNSGHTYEQYF.

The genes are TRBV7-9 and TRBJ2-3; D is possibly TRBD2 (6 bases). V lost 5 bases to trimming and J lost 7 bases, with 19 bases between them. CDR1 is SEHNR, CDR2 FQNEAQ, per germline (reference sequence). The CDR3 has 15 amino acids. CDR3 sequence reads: CASSPGASERNTQYF. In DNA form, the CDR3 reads TGTGCCAGCAGCCCAGGTGCTAGCGAACGGAATACGCAGTATTTT.

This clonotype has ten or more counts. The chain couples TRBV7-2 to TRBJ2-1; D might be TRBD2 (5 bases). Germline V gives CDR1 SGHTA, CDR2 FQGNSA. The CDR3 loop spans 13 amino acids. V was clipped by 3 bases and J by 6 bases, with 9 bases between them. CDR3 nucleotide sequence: TGTGCCAGCAGCTTGACTACCTCCAATGAGCAGTTCTTC. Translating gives CASSLTTSNEQFF.

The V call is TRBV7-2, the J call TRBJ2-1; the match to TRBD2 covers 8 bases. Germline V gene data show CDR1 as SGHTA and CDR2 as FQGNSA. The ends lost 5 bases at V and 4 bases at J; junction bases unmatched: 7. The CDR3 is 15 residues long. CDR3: CASSLTSGKYNEQFF. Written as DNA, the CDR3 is TGTGCCAGCAGCCTTACTAGCGGCAAATACAATGAGCAGTTCTTC.

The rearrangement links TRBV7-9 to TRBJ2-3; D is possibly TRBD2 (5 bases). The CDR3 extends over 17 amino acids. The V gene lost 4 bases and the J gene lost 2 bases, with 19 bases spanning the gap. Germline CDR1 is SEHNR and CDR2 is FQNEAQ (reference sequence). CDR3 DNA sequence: TGTGCCAGCAGCTCGTCAACTAGTCTTGGCCTCACAGATACGCAGTATTTT. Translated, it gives CASSSSTSLGLTDTQYF.

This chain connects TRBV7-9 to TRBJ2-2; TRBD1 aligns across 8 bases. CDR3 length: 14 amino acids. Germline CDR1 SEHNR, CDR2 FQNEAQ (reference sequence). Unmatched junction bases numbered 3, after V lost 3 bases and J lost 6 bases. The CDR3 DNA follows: TGTGCCAGCAGCTTCGACAGGGGACCCGGGGAGCTGTTTTTT. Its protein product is CASSFDRGPGELFF. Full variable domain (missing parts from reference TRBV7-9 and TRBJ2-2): DTGVSQNPRHKITKRGQNVTFRCDPISEHNRLYWYRQTLGQGPEFLTYFQNEAQLEKSRLLSDRFSAERPKGSFSTLEIQRTEQGDSAMYLCASSFDRGPGELFFGEGSRLTVL.

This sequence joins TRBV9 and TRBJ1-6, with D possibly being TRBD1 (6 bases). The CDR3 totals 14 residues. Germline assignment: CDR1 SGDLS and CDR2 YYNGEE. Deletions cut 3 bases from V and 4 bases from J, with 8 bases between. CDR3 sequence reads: CASSATGYNSPLHF. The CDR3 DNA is TGTGCCAGCAGCGCGACAGGATATAATTCACCCCTCCACTTT.

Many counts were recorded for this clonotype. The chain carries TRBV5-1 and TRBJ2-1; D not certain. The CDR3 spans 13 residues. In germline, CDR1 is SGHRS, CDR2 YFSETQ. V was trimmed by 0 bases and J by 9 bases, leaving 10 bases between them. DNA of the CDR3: TGCGCCAGCAGCTTGGGAGCTACTGGTGAGCAGTTCTTC. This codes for CASSLGATGEQFF.

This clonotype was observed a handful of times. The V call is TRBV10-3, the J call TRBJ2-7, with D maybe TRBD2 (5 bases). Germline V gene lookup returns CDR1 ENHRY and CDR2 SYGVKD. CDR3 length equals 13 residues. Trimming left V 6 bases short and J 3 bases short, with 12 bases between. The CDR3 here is CAIRSRENYEQYF. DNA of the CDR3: TGTGCCATCAGATCCCGGGAAAACTACGAGCAGTACTTC.

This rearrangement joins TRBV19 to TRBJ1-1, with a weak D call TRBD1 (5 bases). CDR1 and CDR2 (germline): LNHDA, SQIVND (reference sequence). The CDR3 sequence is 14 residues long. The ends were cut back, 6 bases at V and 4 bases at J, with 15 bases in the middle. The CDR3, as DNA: TGTGCCAGTAGCCGCCTGCGGGGGGGCACTGAAGCTTTCTTT. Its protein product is CASSRLRGGTEAFF.

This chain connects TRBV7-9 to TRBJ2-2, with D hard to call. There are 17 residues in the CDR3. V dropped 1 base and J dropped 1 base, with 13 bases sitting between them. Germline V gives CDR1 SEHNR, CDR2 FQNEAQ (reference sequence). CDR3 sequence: CASSLEVSFRNTGELFF. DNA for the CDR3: TGTGCCAGCAGCTTAGAAGTCTCGTTCCGGAACACCGGGGAGCTGTTTTTT. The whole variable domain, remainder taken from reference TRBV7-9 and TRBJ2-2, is DTGVSQNPRHKITKRGQNVTFRCDPISEHNRLYWYRQTLGQGPEFLTYFQNEAQLEKSRLLSDRFSAERPKGSFSTLEIQRTEQGDSAMYLCASSLEVSFRNTGELFFGEGSRLTVL.

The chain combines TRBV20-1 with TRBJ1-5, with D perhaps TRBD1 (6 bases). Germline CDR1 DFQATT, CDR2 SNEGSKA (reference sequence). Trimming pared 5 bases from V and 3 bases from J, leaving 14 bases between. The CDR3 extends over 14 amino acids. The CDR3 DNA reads TGCAGTGCTTCTACTGGGGGCCCCAATCAGCCCCAGCATTTT. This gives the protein CSASTGGPNQPQHF.

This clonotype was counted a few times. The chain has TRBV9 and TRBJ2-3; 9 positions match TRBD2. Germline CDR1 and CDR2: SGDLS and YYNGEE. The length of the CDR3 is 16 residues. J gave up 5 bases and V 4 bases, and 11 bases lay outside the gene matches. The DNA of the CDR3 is TGTGCCAGCAGCTACTATCGGACTAGCGAGGGAGATACGCAGTATTTT. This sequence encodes CASSYYRTSEGDTQYF.

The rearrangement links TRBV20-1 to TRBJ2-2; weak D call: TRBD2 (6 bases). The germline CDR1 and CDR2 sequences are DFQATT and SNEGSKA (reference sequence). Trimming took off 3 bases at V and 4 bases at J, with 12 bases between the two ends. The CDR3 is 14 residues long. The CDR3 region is CSARVAEFTGELFF. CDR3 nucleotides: TGCAGTGCTAGGGTAGCGGAGTTCACCGGGGAGCTGTTTTTT.

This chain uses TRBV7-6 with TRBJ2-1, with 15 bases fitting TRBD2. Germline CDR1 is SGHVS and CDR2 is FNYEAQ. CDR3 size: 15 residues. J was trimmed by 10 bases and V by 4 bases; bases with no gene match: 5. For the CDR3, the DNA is TGTGCCAGCAGCTCGGGACTAGCGGGAGGTGGAGAGCAGTTCTTC. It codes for CASSSGLAGGGEQFF.

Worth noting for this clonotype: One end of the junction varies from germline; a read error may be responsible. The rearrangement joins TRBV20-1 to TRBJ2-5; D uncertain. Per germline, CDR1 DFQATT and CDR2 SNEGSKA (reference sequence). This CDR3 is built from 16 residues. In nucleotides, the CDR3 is TGCTGTGCTAGTGTTCCCATGGAGCGCTCAGAAGAGACCCAGTACTTC. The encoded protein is CCASVPMERSEETQYF.

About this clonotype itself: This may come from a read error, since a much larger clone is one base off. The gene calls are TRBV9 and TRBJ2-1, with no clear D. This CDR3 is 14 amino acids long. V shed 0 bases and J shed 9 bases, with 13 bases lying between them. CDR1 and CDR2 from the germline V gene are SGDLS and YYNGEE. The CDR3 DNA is TGTGCCAGCAGCGTAGTGGTGGGAAAAGTTGAGCAGTTCTTC. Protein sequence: CASSVVVGKVEQFF.